Described below is a single T cell receptor beta chain sequence and its context. Its antigen remains undetermined. Within one base of it there is no much larger clone, and no base qualities were kept. Each donor gave one peripheral blood draw, about 100 mL on average, collected into heparinised tubes. A BD FACSAria II was used to sort naive, central memory, regulatory and stem cell-like memory CD4+ T cells with a panel that included CD45RO, CCR7, CD25, CD127, CD95 and CD27. A purity above 98% was achieved for all sorted populations. PBMCs were isolated immediately by Lymphoprep density gradient centrifugation and stained directly without culture. To minimize batch effects, samples were stained and sorted in pairs, one healthy donor with one patient per experiment. This entry belongs to a study of beta chain features in type 1 diabetes (dated by TCRdb to the late 2010s). For context, the study as a whole: Mean age, gender distribution, total cell number and subset yield did not differ between patients and healthy donors. The study compared TCRB repertoires of sorted circulating CD4+ T cell subsets between recently diagnosed type 1 diabetes patients and matched healthy donors. Whereas all 30 or so donors provided naive and central memory subsets, regulatory and stem cell-like memory subsets were isolated from just 8 patients and about 8 healthy donors. A total of roughly 99 million sorted cells were examined across all samples, and the number of cells per subset was strongly correlated with RNA yield.

The High Capacity cDNA Reverse Transcription Kit was used to reverse transcribe all of the isolated RNA, meaning that expressed TCRB transcripts were what got sequenced. Naive, central memory and regulatory T cell samples underwent deep immunoSEQ sequencing, averaging about 3.3 million total reads per sample. Sorted cells were lysed in RLT buffer and RNA was extracted with DNase-treated RNeasy Micro or Mini kits, depending on cell number. To prevent cross-contamination, every cell subset was processed on its own, while patient and healthy donor samples were processed together. The immunoSEQ multiplex PCR was used to amplify TCRB sequences from cDNA, yielding 87-bp fragments that span the CDR3 region. Amplicons were sequenced on the Illumina HiSeq platform. In the source study's methods: PCR bias was computationally corrected using synthetic template baselines, reads within Hamming distance 2 were collapsed, and singletons that could not be merged were discarded. By aligning reads against IMGT, V, D and J genes, CDR3 length, and insertions or deletions at six rearrangement sites were assigned. Within each subset, clonotype counts were normalized to sorted cell number, after which true diversity and Gini coefficients were computed with the tcR R package. Repertoire sharing was quantified using the overlap coefficient calculated on TCRB nucleotide sequences. TCRdb retrieved this table from immuneACCESS and kept in-frame rearrangements only. Not all clones are present; in checked studies, unresolved V genes account for under half, and no reason is known for the remainder. The V and J calls and clone size were taken over from that table, and D and trimming were inferred from the DNA. In all, the sample holds 150,000 to 200,000 clones, and 9% to 10% of those were seen once. The ten largest clones take up about 0.65% of the sample.

Beyond this particular receptor, the publication reports: Because cDNA was sequenced instead of genomic DNA, activated cells with high expression could be over-represented, although the groups did not differ in activation or CD3 levels. Only small numbers of individuals were included in the HLA sub-analyses, which left unresolved whether HLA type had any influence on TCRB rearrangement. The naive, central memory and regulatory TCRB repertoires appeared to resemble one another more closely among patients than among healthy donors. Shorter templates might have been favored by PCR, but patient and control samples were amplified and corrected together, so both groups would have been affected equally by any skew. A moderate but significant shortening of TCRB CDR3 length was observed in type 1 diabetes patients in all four CD4+ subsets. Patients with type 1 diabetes made fewer insertions and deleted more nucleotides at VDJ recombination sites, implying thymic rearrangement abnormalities.

The sequence was obtained from a young woman with type 1 diabetes. The specimen sequenced was central memory CD4+ T cells from blood.

The DNA reads TGTGCCAGCAGCAGCTCAGGGAACACTGAAGCTTTCTTT. Its translation is CASSSSGNTEAFF. The chain employs TRBV11-2 and TRBJ1-1; too little of a D gene remains to name it. From a lookup of the germline V gene, CDR1 and CDR2 are SGHAT and FQNNGV. From its cysteine to its phenylalanine, the CDR3 spans 13 amino acids. This entry keeps only the CDR3 DNA: 39 bases, framed from base 1. V is cut by 5 bases and J by 1 base, and the space between the germline ends is 8 bases. When the CDR3 is completed using the reference TRBV11-2 and TRBJ1-1 genes on either side, the full variable domain is EAGVAQSPRYKIIEKRQSVAFWCNPISGHATLYWYQQILGQGPKLLIQFQNNGVVDDSQLPKDRFSAERLKGVDSTLKIQPAKLEDSAVYLCASSSSGNTEAFFGQGTRLTVV.